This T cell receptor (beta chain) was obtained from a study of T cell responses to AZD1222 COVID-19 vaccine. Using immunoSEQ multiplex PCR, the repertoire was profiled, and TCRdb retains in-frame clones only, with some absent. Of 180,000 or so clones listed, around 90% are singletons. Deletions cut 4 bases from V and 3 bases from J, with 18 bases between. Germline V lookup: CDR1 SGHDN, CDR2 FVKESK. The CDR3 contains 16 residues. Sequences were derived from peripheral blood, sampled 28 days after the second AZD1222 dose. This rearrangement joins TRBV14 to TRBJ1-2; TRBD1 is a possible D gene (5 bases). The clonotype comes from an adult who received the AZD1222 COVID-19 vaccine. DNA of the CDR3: TGTGCCAGCAGCCGACACAGGTTCCCGGTTGACTATGGCTACACCTTC. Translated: CASSRHRFPVDYGYTF.